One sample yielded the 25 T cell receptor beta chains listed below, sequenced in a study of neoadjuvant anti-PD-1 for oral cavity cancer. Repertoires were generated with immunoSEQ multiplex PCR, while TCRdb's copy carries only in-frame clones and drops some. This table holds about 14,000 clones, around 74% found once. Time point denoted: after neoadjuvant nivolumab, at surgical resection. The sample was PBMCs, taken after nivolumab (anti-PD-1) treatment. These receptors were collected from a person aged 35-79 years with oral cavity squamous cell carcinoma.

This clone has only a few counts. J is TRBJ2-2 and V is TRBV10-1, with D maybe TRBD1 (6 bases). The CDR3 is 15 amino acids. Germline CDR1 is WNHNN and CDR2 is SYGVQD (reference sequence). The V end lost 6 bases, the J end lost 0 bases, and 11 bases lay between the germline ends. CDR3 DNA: TGCGCCAGCAGCTTATACAGGGCGAACACCGGGGAGCTGTTTTTT. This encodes CASSLYRANTGELFF.

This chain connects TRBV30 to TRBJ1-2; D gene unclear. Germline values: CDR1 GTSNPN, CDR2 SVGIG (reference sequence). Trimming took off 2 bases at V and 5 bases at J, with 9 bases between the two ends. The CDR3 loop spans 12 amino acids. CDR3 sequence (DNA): TGTGCCTGGAGTTGGATAGGGTATGGCTACACCTTC. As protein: CAWSWIGYGYTF.

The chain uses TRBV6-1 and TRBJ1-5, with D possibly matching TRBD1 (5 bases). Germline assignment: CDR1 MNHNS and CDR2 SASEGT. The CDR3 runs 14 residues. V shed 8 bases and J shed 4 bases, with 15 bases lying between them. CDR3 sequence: CASAPLGGNQPQHF. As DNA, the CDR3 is TGTGCCAGCGCTCCCTTGGGGGGTAATCAGCCCCAGCATTTT.

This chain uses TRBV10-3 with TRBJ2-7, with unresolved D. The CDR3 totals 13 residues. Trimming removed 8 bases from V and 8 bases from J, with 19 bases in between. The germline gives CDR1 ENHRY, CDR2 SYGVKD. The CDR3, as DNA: TGTGCCATCTCCCAAGACAACGCCGGTCAGCAGTACTTC. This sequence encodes CAISQDNAGQQYF.

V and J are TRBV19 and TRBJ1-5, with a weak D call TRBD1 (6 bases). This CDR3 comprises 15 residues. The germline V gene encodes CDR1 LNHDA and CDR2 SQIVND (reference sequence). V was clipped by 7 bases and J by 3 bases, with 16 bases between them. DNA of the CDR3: TGTGCCAGTATGGGTAACCAGGGACACAATCAGCCCCAGCATTTT. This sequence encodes CASMGNQGHNQPQHF.

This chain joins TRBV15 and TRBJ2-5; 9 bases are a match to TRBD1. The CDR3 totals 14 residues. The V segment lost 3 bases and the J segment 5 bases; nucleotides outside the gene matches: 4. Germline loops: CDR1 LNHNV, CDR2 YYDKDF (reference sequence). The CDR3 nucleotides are TGTGCCACCAGCAGGGGACAGGGCGGCGAGACCCAGTACTTC. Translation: CATSRGQGGETQYF.

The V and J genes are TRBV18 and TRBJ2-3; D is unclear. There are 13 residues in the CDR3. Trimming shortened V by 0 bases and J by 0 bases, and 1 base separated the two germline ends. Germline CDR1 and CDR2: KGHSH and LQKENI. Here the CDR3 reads CASSPPSTDTQYF. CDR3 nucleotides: TGTGCCAGCTCACCACCTAGCACAGATACGCAGTATTTT.

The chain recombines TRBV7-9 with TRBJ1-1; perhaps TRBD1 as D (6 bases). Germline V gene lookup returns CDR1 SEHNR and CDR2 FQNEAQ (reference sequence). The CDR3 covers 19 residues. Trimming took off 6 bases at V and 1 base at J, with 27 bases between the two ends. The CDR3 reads CASSSTGYGEILGNTEAFF. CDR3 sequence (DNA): TGTGCCAGCAGTTCAACAGGGTACGGAGAGATATTGGGGAACACTGAAGCTTTCTTT.

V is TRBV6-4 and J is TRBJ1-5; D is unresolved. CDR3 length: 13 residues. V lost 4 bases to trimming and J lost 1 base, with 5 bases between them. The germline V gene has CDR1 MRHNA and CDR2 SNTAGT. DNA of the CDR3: TGTGCCAGCAGTGCAGAGAGCAATCAGCCCCAGCATTTT. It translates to CASSAESNQPQHF.

The CDR3 bases are TGCGCCAGCTCCAAGGGCAGTGAAAAACTGTTTTTT. Amino acids: CASSKGSEKLFF. The chain has TRBV5-1 and TRBJ1-4, with D unclear. V lost 7 bases and J 7 bases, leaving 11 bases between the germline ends. Germline V CDR1 and CDR2: SGHRS, YFSETQ. This CDR3 spans 12 amino acids.

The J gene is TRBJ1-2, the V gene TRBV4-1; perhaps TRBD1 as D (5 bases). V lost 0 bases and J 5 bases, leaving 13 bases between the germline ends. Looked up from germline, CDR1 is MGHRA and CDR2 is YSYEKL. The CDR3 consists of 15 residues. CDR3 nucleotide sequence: TGCGCCAGCAGCCAAGATCACATAGGGGCTTATGGCTACACCTTC. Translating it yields CASSQDHIGAYGYTF.

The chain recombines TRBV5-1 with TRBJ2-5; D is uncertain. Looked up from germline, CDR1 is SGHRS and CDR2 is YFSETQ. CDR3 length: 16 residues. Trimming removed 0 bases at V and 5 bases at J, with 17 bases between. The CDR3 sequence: CASSLVAPSRDETQYF. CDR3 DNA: TGCGCCAGCAGCTTGGTGGCCCCGTCCCGTGATGAGACCCAGTACTTC.

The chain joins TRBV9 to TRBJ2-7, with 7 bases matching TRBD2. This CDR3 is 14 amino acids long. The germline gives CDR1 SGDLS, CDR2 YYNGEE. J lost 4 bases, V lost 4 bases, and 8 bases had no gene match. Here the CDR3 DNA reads TGTGCCAGCAGCCCTTATCGCGGGAGTTACGAGCAGTACTTC. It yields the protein CASSPYRGSYEQYF.

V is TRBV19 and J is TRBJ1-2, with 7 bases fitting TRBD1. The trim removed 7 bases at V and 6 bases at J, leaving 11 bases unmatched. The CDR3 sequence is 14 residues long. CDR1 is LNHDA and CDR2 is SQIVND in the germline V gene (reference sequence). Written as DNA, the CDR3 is TGTGCCAGTAAAACGGGACAGCAAGGGAATGGCTACACCTTC. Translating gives CASKTGQQGNGYTF. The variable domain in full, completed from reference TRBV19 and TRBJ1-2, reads DGGITQSPKYLFRKEGQNVTLSCEQNLNHDAMYWYRQDPGQGLRLIYYSQIVNDFQKGDIAEGYSVSREKKESFPLTVTSAQKNPTAFYLCASKTGQQGNGYTFGSGTRLTVV.

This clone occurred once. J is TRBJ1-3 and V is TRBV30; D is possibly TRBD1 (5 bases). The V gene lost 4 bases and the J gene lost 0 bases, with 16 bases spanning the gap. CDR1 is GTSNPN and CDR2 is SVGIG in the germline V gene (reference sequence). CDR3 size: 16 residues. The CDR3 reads CAWTPGQADSGNTIYF. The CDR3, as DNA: TGTGCCTGGACCCCGGGGCAGGCAGACTCTGGAAACACCATATATTTT.

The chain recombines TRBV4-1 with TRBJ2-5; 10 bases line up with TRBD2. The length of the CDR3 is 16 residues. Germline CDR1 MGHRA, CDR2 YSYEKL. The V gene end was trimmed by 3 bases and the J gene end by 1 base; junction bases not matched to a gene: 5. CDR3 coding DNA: TGCGCCAGCAGCCATCCCGGACTAGCGGCCCAAGAGACCCAGTACTTC. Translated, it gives CASSHPGLAAQETQYF.

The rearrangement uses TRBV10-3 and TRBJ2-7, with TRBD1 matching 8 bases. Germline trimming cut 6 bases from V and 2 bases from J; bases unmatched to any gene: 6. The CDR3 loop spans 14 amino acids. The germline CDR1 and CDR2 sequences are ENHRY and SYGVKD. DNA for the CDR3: TGTGCCATCAGGACAGGGGCGCAGGCCTACGAGCAGTACTTC. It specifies CAIRTGAQAYEQYF.

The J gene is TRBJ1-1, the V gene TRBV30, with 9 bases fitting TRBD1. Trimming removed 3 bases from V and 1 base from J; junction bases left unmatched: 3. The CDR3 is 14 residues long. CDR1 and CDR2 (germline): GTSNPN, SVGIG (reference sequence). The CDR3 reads CAWRWGQGNTEAFF. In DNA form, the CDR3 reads TGTGCCTGGAGGTGGGGACAGGGGAACACTGAAGCTTTCTTT.

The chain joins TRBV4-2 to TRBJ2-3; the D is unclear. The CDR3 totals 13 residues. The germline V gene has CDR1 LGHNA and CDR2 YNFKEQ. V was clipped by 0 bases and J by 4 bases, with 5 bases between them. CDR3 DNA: TGTGCCAGCAGCCAAGAGCTAGCAGATACGCAGTATTTT. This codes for CASSQELADTQYF.

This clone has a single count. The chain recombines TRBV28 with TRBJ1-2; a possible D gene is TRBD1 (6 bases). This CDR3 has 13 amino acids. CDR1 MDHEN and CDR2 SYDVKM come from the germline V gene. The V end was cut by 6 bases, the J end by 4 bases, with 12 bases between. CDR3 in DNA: TGTGCCAGCAGCCCGGACAGAATCTATGGCTACACCTTC. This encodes CASSPDRIYGYTF.

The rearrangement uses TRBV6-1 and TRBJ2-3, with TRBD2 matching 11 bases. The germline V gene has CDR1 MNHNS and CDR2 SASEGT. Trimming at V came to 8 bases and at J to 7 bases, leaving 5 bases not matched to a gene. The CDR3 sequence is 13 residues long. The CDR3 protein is CASLAGGGNTQYF. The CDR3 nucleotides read TGTGCCAGCTTAGCGGGAGGGGGGAATACGCAGTATTTT.

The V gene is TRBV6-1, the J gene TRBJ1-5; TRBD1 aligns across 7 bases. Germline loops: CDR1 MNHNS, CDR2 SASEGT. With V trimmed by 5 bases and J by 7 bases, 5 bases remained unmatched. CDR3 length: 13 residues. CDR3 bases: TGTGCCAGCAGTCGTCAGGGGGACCAGCCCCAGCATTTT. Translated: CASSRQGDQPQHF.

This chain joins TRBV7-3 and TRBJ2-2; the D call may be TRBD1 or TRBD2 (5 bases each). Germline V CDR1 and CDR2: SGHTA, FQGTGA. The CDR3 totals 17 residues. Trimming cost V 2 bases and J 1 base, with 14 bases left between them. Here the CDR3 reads CASSLGGTGLNTGELFF. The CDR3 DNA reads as TGTGCCAGCAGCTTAGGAGGAACGGGGCTGAACACCGGGGAGCTGTTTTTT.

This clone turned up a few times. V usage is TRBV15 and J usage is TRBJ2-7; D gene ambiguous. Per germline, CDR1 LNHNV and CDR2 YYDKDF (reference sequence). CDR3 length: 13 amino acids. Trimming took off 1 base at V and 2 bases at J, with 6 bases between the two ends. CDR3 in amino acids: CATSRGWAYEQYF. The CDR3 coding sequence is TGTGCCACCAGCAGAGGGTGGGCCTACGAGCAGTACTTC.

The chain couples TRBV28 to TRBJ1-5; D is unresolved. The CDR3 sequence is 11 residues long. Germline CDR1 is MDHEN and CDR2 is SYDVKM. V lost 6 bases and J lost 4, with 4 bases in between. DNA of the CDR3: TGTGCCAGCAGCGAAAATCAGCCCCAGCATTTT. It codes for CASSENQPQHF.